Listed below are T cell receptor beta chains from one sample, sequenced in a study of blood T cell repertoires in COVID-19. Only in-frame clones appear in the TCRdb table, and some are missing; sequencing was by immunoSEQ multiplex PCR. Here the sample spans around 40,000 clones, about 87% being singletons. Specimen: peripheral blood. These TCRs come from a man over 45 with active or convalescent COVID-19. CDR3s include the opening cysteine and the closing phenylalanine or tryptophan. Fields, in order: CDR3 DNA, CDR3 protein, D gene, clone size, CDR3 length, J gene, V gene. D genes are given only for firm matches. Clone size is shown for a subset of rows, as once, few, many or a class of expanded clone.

TGTGCCAGCAGCTCCCTATTGAGGACAGGGGAGCTCCGGGGTGAAAAACTGTTTTTT,CASSSLLRTGELRGEKLFF,TRBD1,NA,19,TRBJ1-4,TRBV5-6
TGTGCCAGCAGCTTGGGAGGGACAGGGATCTATGGCTACACCTTC,CASSLGGTGIYGYTF,TRBD1,once,15,TRBJ1-2,TRBV5-6
TGTGCCAGCAGTTTACGGGACAATCAGCCCCAGCATTTT,CASSLRDNQPQHF,NA,NA,13,TRBJ1-5,TRBV27
TGTGCCAGCAGCCAAGGAATCCCCGGGAATAATGAAAAACTGTTTTTT,CASSQGIPGNNEKLFF,NA,NA,16,TRBJ1-4,TRBV3-1/TRBV3-2
TGTGCCAGCAGTTCGGCCGGACGGGGTATGAACACTGAAGCTTTCTTT,CASSSAGRGMNTEAFF,NA,NA,16,TRBJ1-1,TRBV28
TGTGCCATCACCATGACAGCTTCTGGAAACACCATATATTTT,CAITMTASGNTIYF,NA,once,14,TRBJ1-3,TRBV10-3
TGTGCCAGCAGCGTACAGGGGGCGGGGGAGACCCAGTACTTC,CASSVQGAGETQYF,TRBD1,NA,14,TRBJ2-5,TRBV9
TGTGCCAGCAGGCGTACAGGGGTTATGGATGAAAAACTGTTTTTT,CASRRTGVMDEKLFF,TRBD1,NA,15,TRBJ1-4,TRBV7-2
TGTGCCAGCATCCAGTTTTCAGCGGTTGGCACAGATACGCAGTATTTT,CASIQFSAVGTDTQYF,NA,NA,16,TRBJ2-3,TRBV7-8
TGCGCCAGCAGCTTGGGGGACAACAACGAGCAGTACTTC,CASSLGDNNEQYF,NA,NA,13,TRBJ2-7,TRBV5-1
TGTGCCAGCAGTTCCTTTCCTCGACTAGCGCGAGACACAGATACGCAGTATTTT,CASSSFPRLARDTDTQYF,TRBD2,NA,18,TRBJ2-3,TRBV27
TGCAGCGTTGGGGGTGTATTGGCTAGCGGGAAAAGGAGCTCCTACGAGCAGTACTTC,CSVGGVLASGKRSSYEQYF,TRBD2,once,19,TRBJ2-7,TRBV29-1
TGTGCCAGCAGCTTGTTTCAGAACACTGAAGCTTTCTTT,CASSLFQNTEAFF,NA,NA,13,TRBJ1-1,TRBV5-4
TGTGCCTGGAGCGTGGGACTCTCCTACGAGCAGTACTTC,CAWSVGLSYEQYF,NA,once,13,TRBJ2-7,TRBV30
TGTGCCAGCAGCCCTGAGGAGCGGCAGTTCTTC,CASSPEERQFF,NA,NA,11,TRBJ2-1,TRBV2
TGTGCCAGCAGCTTAGGGACAGTGACTTCCTATGGCTACACCTTC,CASSLGTVTSYGYTF,NA,once,15,TRBJ1-2,TRBV7-9
TGTGCCTGGAGCTCAGCGGGGGGCCTGATGGTGTTTTTT,CAWSSAGGLMVFF,TRBD2,NA,13,TRBJ2-2,TRBV30
TGTGCCAGCAGTTTAGGGCAAAACAATCAGCCCCAGCATTTT,CASSLGQNNQPQHF,NA,NA,14,TRBJ1-5,TRBV28
TGTGCCAGCAGCCAAGATCACGGGGATAATTCACCCCTCCACTTT,CASSQDHGDNSPLHF,NA,NA,15,TRBJ1-6,TRBV3-1/TRBV3-2
TGTGCCAGCTCTGGACAGCTCGGAGGGCCCCAGCATTTT,CASSGQLGGPQHF,NA,few,13,TRBJ1-5,TRBV18
TGTGCCAGTAGTTCGAGGGGGACTAGCGGGAGTCATGAGCAGTTCTTC,CASSSRGTSGSHEQFF,TRBD2,NA,16,TRBJ2-1,TRBV19
TGCGCCAGCAGCTCGTACCGGGACAGGGAGGGCGGGGAGCTGTTTTTT,CASSSYRDREGGELFF,TRBD1,NA,16,TRBJ2-2,TRBV5-1
TGTGCCAGCAGCTTAGAGGGACTTAACAATGAGCAGTTCTTC,CASSLEGLNNEQFF,NA,NA,14,TRBJ2-1,TRBV5-5
TGTGCCAGCAGTCCCTGGCTAGCGGGGGGCCCCAGCACAGATACGCAGTATTTT,CASSPWLAGGPSTDTQYF,TRBD2,NA,18,TRBJ2-3,TRBV6-6
TGCGCCAGCAGCCGTTCTAGCGCCCATGAGCAGTTCTTC,CASSRSSAHEQFF,NA,NA,13,TRBJ2-1,TRBV5-1
TGCAGCGTTGTGACTAGCGGGGTTTACGGGGAGCTGTTTTTT,CSVVTSGVYGELFF,TRBD2,NA,14,TRBJ2-2,TRBV29-1
TGTGCCAGTAGTATTGGGAAGCGGGGGACCGGGGAGCTGTTTTTT,CASSIGKRGTGELFF,TRBD2,NA,15,TRBJ2-2,TRBV19
TGTGCCAGCTCACTACAGGGGAAAACCCGAACTGGAAACACCATATATTTT,CASSLQGKTRTGNTIYF,TRBD1,once,17,TRBJ1-3,TRBV18
TGTGCCAGCAGTTTCCGCAGCGCCAACTATGGCTACACCTTC,CASSFRSANYGYTF,NA,few,14,TRBJ1-2,TRBV28
TGTGCCAGTAGTATAGCGGGAGTTGGTGGAGATACGCAGTATTTT,CASSIAGVGGDTQYF,NA,NA,15,TRBJ2-3,TRBV19
TGTGCCAGCTCACCGTTGGACAGGGTCGGAACTAATGAAAAACTGTTTTTT,CASSPLDRVGTNEKLFF,TRBD1,NA,17,TRBJ1-4,TRBV18
TGCGCCAGCAGCCAAGACTGGTTAGGACAGGGTACCTACGAGCAGTACTTC,CASSQDWLGQGTYEQYF,TRBD1,few,17,TRBJ2-7,TRBV4-1